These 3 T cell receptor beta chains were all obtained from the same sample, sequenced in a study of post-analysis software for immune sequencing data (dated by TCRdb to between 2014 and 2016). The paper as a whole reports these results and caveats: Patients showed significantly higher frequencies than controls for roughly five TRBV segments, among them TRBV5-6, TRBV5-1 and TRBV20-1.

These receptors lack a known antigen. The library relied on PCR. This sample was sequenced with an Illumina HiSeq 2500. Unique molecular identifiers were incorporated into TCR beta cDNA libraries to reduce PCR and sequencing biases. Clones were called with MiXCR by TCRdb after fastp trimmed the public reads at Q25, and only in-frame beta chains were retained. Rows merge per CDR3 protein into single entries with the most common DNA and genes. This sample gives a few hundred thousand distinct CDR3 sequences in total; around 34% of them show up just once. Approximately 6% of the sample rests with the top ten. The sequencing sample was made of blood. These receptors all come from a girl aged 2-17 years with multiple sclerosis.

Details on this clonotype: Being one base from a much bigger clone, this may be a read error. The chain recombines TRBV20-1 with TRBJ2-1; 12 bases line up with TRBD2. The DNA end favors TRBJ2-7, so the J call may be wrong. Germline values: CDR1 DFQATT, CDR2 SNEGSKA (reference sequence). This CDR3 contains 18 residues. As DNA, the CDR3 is TGCAGTGCCCCGACTAGCGGGGGCTCCTTCAGCTCCTACAATGAGCAGTACTTC. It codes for CSAPTSGGSFSSYNEQYF.

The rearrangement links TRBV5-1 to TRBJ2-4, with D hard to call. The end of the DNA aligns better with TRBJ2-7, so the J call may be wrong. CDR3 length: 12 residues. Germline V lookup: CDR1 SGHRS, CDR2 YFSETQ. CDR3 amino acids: CASSLSTREQYF. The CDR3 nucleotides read TGCGCCAGCAGCTTAAGCACACGCGAGCAGTACTTC.

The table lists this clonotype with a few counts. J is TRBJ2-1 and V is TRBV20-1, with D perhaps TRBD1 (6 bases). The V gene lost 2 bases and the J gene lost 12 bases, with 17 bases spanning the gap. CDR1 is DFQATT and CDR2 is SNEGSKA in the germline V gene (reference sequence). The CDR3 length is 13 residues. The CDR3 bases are TGCAGTGCTAGATATTTGCCAGGGGTGGGGCAGTTCTTC. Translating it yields CSARYLPGVGQFF.